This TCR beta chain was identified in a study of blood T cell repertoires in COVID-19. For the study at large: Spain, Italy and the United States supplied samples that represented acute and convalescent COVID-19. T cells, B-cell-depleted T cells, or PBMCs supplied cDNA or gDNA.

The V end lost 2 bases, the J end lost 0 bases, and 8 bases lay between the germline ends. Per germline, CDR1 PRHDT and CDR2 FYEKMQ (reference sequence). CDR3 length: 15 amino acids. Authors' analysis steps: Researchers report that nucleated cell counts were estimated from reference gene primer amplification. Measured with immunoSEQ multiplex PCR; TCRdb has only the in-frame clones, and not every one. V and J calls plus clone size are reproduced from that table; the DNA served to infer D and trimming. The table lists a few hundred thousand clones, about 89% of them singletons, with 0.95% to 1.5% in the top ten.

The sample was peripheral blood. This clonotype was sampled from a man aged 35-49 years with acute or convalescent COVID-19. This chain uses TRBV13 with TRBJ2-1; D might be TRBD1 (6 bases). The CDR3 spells CASSLNRVSYNEQFF. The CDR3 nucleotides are TGTGCCAGCAGCTTAAACAGGGTCTCCTACAATGAGCAGTTCTTC.